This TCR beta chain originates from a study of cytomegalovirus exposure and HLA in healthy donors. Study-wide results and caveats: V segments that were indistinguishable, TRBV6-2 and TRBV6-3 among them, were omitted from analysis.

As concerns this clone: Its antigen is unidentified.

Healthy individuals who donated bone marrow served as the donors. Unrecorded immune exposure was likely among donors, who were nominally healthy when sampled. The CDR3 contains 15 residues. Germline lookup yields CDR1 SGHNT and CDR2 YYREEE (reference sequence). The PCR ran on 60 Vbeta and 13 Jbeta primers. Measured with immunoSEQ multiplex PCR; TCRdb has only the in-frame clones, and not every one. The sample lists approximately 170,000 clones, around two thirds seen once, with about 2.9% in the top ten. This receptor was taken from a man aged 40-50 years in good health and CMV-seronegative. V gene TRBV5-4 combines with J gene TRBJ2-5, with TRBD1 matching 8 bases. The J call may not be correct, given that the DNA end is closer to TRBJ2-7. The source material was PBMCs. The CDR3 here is CASSLGPGQAYEQYF. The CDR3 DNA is TGTGCCAGCAGCTTGGGTCCGGGACAGGCATACGAGCAGTACTTC.